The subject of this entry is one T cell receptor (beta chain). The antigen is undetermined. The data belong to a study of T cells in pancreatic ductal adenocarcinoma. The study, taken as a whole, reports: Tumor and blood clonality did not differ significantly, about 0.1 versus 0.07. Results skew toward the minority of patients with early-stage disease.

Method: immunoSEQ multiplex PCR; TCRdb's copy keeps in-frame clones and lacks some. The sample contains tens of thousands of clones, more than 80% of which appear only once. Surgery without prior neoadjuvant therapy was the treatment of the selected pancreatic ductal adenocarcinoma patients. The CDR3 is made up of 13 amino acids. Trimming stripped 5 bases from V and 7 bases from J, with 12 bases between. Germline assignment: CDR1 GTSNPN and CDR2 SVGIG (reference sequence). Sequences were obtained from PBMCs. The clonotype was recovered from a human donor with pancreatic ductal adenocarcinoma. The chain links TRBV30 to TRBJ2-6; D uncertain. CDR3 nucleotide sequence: TGTGCCTGGGTCCAGTCTGCAGCCAACGTCCTGACTTTC. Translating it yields CAWVQSAANVLTF.